These 26 T cell receptor beta chains originate from one sample sequenced in a study of cytomegalovirus exposure and HLA in healthy donors. PCR involved 60 Vbeta and 13 Jbeta primers. Profiled with immunoSEQ multiplex PCR; TCRdb holds only in-frame clones, not every one. In the table there are 100,000 or so clones, around 15% of which are singletons. Sequenced input: PBMCs. The receptors shown here come from a female donor in good health and CMV-seronegative.

The V gene is TRBV9, the J gene TRBJ2-7, with TRBD2 as a possible D gene (5 bases). Per germline, CDR1 SGDLS and CDR2 YYNGEE. The V gene lost 4 bases and the J gene lost 0 bases, with 14 bases spanning the gap. The CDR3 length is 15 residues. CDR3: CASSPRVLASYEQYF. Written as DNA, the CDR3 is TGTGCCAGCAGCCCCCGGGTCCTAGCCTCCTACGAGCAGTACTTC.

The chain is built from TRBV4-3 and TRBJ2-2; D is undetermined. The CDR3 contains 17 residues. Germline CDR1 reads LGHNA; CDR2 reads YSLEER. Between the trimmed V and J ends, which lost 0 bases and 5 bases, there was a span of 16 bases. The CDR3 is CASSQDHEPTLTGELFF. DNA of the CDR3: TGCGCCAGCAGCCAAGATCATGAGCCAACCTTGACCGGGGAGCTGTTTTTT.

The chain has TRBV29-1 and TRBJ2-1; D not resolved. The germline gives CDR1 SQVTM, CDR2 ANQGSEA. V was clipped by 4 bases and J by 8 bases, with 6 bases between them. CDR3 length equals 10 residues. CDR3 coding DNA: TGCAGCGTTGGCGCATATGAGCAGTTCTTC. This sequence encodes CSVGAYEQFF.

This clone was picked up a small number of times. This chain links TRBV29-1 with TRBJ2-5; D unclear. Germline CDR1 is SQVTM and CDR2 is ANQGSEA. The CDR3 totals 14 residues. Trimming took off 3 bases at V and 0 bases at J, with 11 bases between the two ends. In nucleotides, the CDR3 is TGCAGCGTTGAGGATTGGGCGTACCAAGAGACCCAGTACTTC. Its protein is CSVEDWAYQETQYF. The variable domain in full, with the rest retrieved from reference TRBV29-1 and TRBJ2-5, is SAVISQKPSRDICQRGTSLTIQCQVDSQVTMMFWYRQQPGQSLTLIATANQGSEATYESGFVIDKFPISRPNLTFSTLTVSNMSPEDSSIYLCSVEDWAYQETQYFGPGTRLLVL.

The chain is built from TRBV11-2 and TRBJ2-1, with 9 bases fitting TRBD1. The CDR3 contains 14 residues. The V gene end was trimmed by 5 bases and the J gene end by 7 bases; junction bases not matched to a gene: 6. CDR1 is SGHAT and CDR2 is FQNNGV in the germline V gene. CDR3 sequence (DNA): TGTGCCAGCAGCCGGGACAGGGCGAAAAATGAGCAGTTCTTC. Translation: CASSRDRAKNEQFF.

The chain is built from TRBV12-5 and TRBJ1-1; TRBD1 agrees at 8 bases. With V trimmed by 2 bases and J by 2 bases, 1 base remained unmatched. Germline V gene lookup returns CDR1 LGHNT and CDR2 FRNRAP. The CDR3 consists of 14 residues. This chain's CDR3 is CASGLTGGNTEAFF. CDR3 nucleotide sequence: TGTGCTAGTGGTTTGACAGGGGGAAACACTGAAGCTTTCTTT.

The rearrangement joins TRBV7-9 to TRBJ2-7; TRBD1 is a possible D gene (6 bases). V shed 5 bases and J shed 0 bases, with 11 bases lying between them. The CDR3 contains 14 residues. Germline CDR1 reads SEHNR; CDR2 reads FQNEAQ (reference sequence). CDR3 residues: CASSQQQGSYEQYF. The CDR3 DNA is TGTGCCAGCAGCCAACAACAGGGCTCCTACGAGCAGTACTTC.

This clone was observed a handful of times. The chain recombines TRBV28 with TRBJ2-7; 7 bases are shared with TRBD1. V lost 4 bases to trimming and J lost 0 bases; unmatched junction nucleotides: 3. The CDR3 is made up of 14 amino acids. Germline loops: CDR1 MDHEN, CDR2 SYDVKM. CDR3 in amino acids: CASSSGTVSYEQYF. The CDR3 bases are TGTGCCAGCAGTTCCGGGACAGTCTCCTACGAGCAGTACTTC.

This clone was counted a few times. The genes are TRBV14 and TRBJ2-2; 7 bases are a match to TRBD1. Germline-derived CDR1 and CDR2 are SGHDN and FVKESK. The V and J ends lost 4 bases and 6 bases, in that order; junction bases with no gene match: 2. The CDR3 sequence is 13 residues long. CDR3 sequence reads: CASSRGTAGELFF. The DNA for the CDR3 is TGTGCCAGCAGCCGAGGGACAGCCGGGGAGCTGTTTTTT.

The chain carries TRBV9 and TRBJ2-5, with 7 bases matching TRBD2. Germline assignment: CDR1 SGDLS and CDR2 YYNGEE. The trim removed 2 bases at V and 11 bases at J, leaving 15 bases unmatched. This CDR3 is built from 15 residues. The CDR3 sequence is CASSVRGESLGGQYF. CDR3 nucleotide sequence: TGTGCCAGCAGCGTCCGGGGGGAAAGTTTGGGGGGTCAGTACTTC.

The gene calls are TRBV6-5 and TRBJ2-7; TRBD2 matches at 10 bases. Germline lookup yields CDR1 MNHEY and CDR2 SVGAGI. The CDR3 runs 15 residues. Germline trimming cut 2 bases from V and 7 bases from J; bases unmatched to any gene: 8. CDR3 loop: CASSYITSGKNEQYF. CDR3 in DNA: TGTGCCAGCAGTTACATCACTAGCGGGAAGAATGAGCAGTACTTC.

This clone has only a few counts. This chain links TRBV5-6 with TRBJ1-2, with D unclear. Trimming took 2 bases from V and 1 from J, leaving 9 bases between them. Germline V gene lookup returns CDR1 SGHDT and CDR2 YYEEEE. CDR3 size: 14 residues. CDR3 amino acids: CASSLATVNYGYTF. CDR3 DNA: TGTGCCAGCAGCTTAGCTACGGTTAACTATGGCTACACCTTC.

This clone was detected a few times. J is TRBJ1-2 and V is TRBV19, with TRBD1 matching over 8 bases. Germline assignment: CDR1 LNHDA and CDR2 SQIVND (reference sequence). The CDR3 loop spans 17 amino acids. The V segment lost 5 bases and the J segment 7 bases; nucleotides outside the gene matches: 18. CDR3 bases: TGTGCCAGTAGTGGAGGACAGGGAGTAGTGTATACCAGTGGCTACACCTTC. As protein: CASSGGQGVVYTSGYTF.

The genes are TRBV5-4 and TRBJ2-7, with TRBD2 matching 9 bases. The trim removed 4 bases at V and 5 bases at J, leaving 10 bases unmatched. CDR1 SGHNT and CDR2 YYREEE come from the germline V gene (reference sequence). The CDR3 contains 15 residues. CDR3 amino acids: CASSTPGTSPNEQYF. CDR3 DNA: TGTGCCAGCAGCACCCCCGGGACTAGCCCAAACGAGCAGTACTTC. The complete variable domain, with remaining parts taken from reference TRBV5-4 and TRBJ2-7, reads ETGVTQSPTHLIKTRGQQVTLRCSSQSGHNTVSWYQQALGQGPQFIFQYYREEENGRGNFPPRFSGLQFPNYSSELNVNALELDDSALYLCASSTPGTSPNEQYFGPGTRLTVT.

This clone was seen more than once but under ten times. This chain joins TRBV28 and TRBJ1-5; the match to TRBD1 covers 8 bases. Germline V gene lookup returns CDR1 MDHEN and CDR2 SYDVKM. The CDR3 consists of 15 residues. After removal of 7 bases from V and 6 bases from J, the junction contained 11 bases not matched to a gene. In DNA, the CDR3 is TGTGCCAGCACGGCGACAGGGGTACGGGGTCAGCCCCAGCATTTT. This encodes CASTATGVRGQPQHF.

The rearrangement links TRBV5-4 to TRBJ2-7; 8 bases map to TRBD2. The CDR3 length is 14 residues. Germline assignment: CDR1 SGHNT and CDR2 YYREEE (reference sequence). Unmatched junction bases numbered 2, after V lost 3 bases and J lost 0 bases. CDR3 amino acids: CASSSGLASYEQYF. CDR3 coding DNA: TGTGCCAGCAGCTCAGGACTAGCCTCCTACGAGCAGTACTTC.

The rearrangement uses TRBV9 and TRBJ2-2; 8 bases line up with TRBD2. The length of the CDR3 is 17 residues. V shed 4 bases and J 4 bases; nucleotides not matched to a gene: 12. Germline CDR1 reads SGDLS; CDR2 reads YYNGEE. CDR3 sequence: CASSPVGAGEFTGELFF. In nucleotides, the CDR3 is TGTGCCAGCAGCCCCGTAGGAGCGGGGGAGTTCACCGGGGAGCTGTTTTTT.

CDR3 nucleotide sequence: TGCAGCGTGGCCCCGAGGGGGGGCACCTACGAGCAGTACTTC. Encoded protein: CSVAPRGGTYEQYF. The V call is TRBV29-1, the J call TRBJ2-7; possible D gene TRBD2, 7 bases. Germline-derived CDR1 and CDR2 are SQVTM and ANQGSEA. V was pared by 6 bases and J by 2 bases, with 17 bases between. The CDR3 contains 14 residues.

This clone turned up a few times. The chain combines TRBV5-1 with TRBJ1-3, with 8 bases that match TRBD1. Germline CDR1 reads SGHRS; CDR2 reads YFSETQ. The CDR3 consists of 17 residues. V trimming: 0 bases; J trimming: 0 bases; junction bases outside the gene matches: 5. CDR3 nucleotides: TGCGCCAGCAGCTTGGGAAGGACAGGGAGCTCTGGAAACACCATATATTTT. It is translated as CASSLGRTGSSGNTIYF.

The chain uses TRBV27 and TRBJ2-7, with D possibly being TRBD1 (6 bases). Germline values: CDR1 MNHEY, CDR2 SMNVEV (reference sequence). This CDR3 region has 15 residues. The ends were cut back, 6 bases at V and 3 bases at J, with 18 bases in the middle. The CDR3 nucleotides read TGTGCCAGCAGACGACAGGACTCCGGCTACTACGAGCAGTACTTC. Translating gives CASRRQDSGYYEQYF.

This clone turned up a few times. V usage is TRBV5-1 and J usage is TRBJ2-2; D is unresolved. Germline V gene sequence: CDR1 SGHRS, CDR2 YFSETQ. CDR3 length equals 14 residues. V lost 2 bases, J lost 0 bases, and 5 bases lay in between. The CDR3 sequence: CASSFITNTGELFF. The CDR3 nucleotides are TGCGCCAGCAGCTTTATAACGAACACCGGGGAGCTGTTTTTT. Filled out from reference TRBV5-1 and TRBJ2-2, the complete variable domain reads KAGVTQTPRYLIKTRGQQVTLSCSPISGHRSVSWYQQTPGQGLQFLFEYFSETQRNKGNFPGRFSGRQFSNSRSEMNVSTLELGDSALYLCASSFITNTGELFFGEGSRLTVL.

Only a few counts were recorded for this clone. The chain joins TRBV7-2 to TRBJ2-5; 7 nucleotides agree with TRBD1. CDR1 is SGHTA and CDR2 is FQGNSA in the germline V gene. The CDR3 sequence is 17 residues long. V was pared by 1 base and J by 3 bases, with 11 bases of the junction left unmatched. The CDR3 sequence is CASSLGAAGTEKETQYF. As DNA, the CDR3 is TGTGCCAGCAGCTTAGGGGCCGCCGGGACAGAAAAAGAGACCCAGTACTTC.

This chain connects TRBV6-1 to TRBJ2-7; 10 nucleotides line up with TRBD1. Trimming at V came to 0 bases and at J to 5 bases, leaving 4 bases not matched to a gene. Germline V gives CDR1 MNHNS, CDR2 SASEGT. This CDR3 spans 15 amino acids. The CDR3 coding sequence is TGTGCCAGCAGTGAAGCGGGACAGGGGCTACACGAGCAGTACTTC. The encoded protein is CASSEAGQGLHEQYF.

The chain carries TRBV4-3 and TRBJ2-7; the match to TRBD1 covers 8 bases. Trimming cost V 0 bases and J 3 bases; bases outside gene matches: 7. The CDR3 spans 16 residues. Germline-derived CDR1 and CDR2 are LGHNA and YSLEER. This CDR3 reads CASSQDHGQGNYEQYF. In nucleotides, the CDR3 is TGCGCCAGCAGCCAAGATCACGGACAGGGTAACTACGAGCAGTACTTC.

V gene TRBV19 combines with J gene TRBJ2-2; 7 bases fit TRBD2. Per the germline V gene, CDR1 is LNHDA and CDR2 is SQIVND (reference sequence). V shed 2 bases, J shed 3 bases, and the junction held 6 bases outside the gene matches. This CDR3 is built from 16 residues. CDR3 in amino acids: CASSIRVAGYTGELFF. CDR3 in DNA: TGTGCCAGTAGTATAAGGGTAGCGGGTTACACCGGGGAGCTGTTTTTT.

This clone has a handful of counts. The gene calls are TRBV7-2 and TRBJ2-7; 7 bases are shared with TRBD2. The germline V gene encodes CDR1 SGHTA and CDR2 FQGNSA. This CDR3 contains 16 residues. The J segment lost 4 bases and the V segment lost 4 bases, leaving 13 bases of the junction unmatched. This CDR3 reads CASSWGGGAPPYEQYF. The CDR3 DNA reads as TGTGCCAGCAGCTGGGGGGGTGGGGCCCCTCCTTACGAGCAGTACTTC.